The source of this T cell receptor (beta chain) is a study of cytomegalovirus exposure and HLA in healthy donors. Germline-derived CDR1 and CDR2 are SEHNR and FQNEAQ (reference sequence). The CDR3 consists of 14 residues. The ends lost 5 bases at V and 5 bases at J; junction bases unmatched: 6. This clone was picked up a small number of times. The PCR made use of 60 Vbeta and 13 Jbeta primers. Produced via immunoSEQ multiplex PCR; TCRdb's table is partial and in-frame only. The sample consists of fewer than 200,000 clones, 60% to 80% of them appearing once. The origin of this receptor is a male donor in good health and CMV-seronegative. The gene calls are TRBV7-9 and TRBJ2-5, with 9 positions matching TRBD1. The sample was PBMCs. CDR3 region: CASSRQGGMETQYF. The CDR3 bases are TGTGCCAGCAGCCGACAGGGGGGTATGGAGACCCAGTACTTC.